Listed here are 25 T cell receptor beta chains from one sample, sequenced in a study of cytomegalovirus exposure and HLA in healthy donors. PCR amplification relied on 60 Vbeta primers (plus 13 Jbeta primers). TCRdb's table, derived via immunoSEQ multiplex PCR, lists solely in-frame clones and lacks some. Of roughly 150,000 clones detected, approximately 80% appear once; the ten largest clones hold roughly 2%. The sequenced sample was PBMCs. All receptors derive from a woman aged 18-29 years in good health and CMV-seronegative.

The chain joins TRBV4-1 to TRBJ2-5, with TRBD2 as a possible D gene (6 bases). CDR3 length: 16 amino acids. The V gene's germline CDR1 is MGHRA and CDR2 YSYEKL. Trimming left V 1 base short and J 5 bases short, with 17 bases between. The CDR3 DNA sequence: TGCGCCAGCAGCCAAGGCTTTGCGGGGACGGGGGAGACCCAGTACTTC. This gives the protein CASSQGFAGTGETQYF.

The CDR3 DNA reads TGTGCCAGCTCACCACCGAGACTAGGTAGCACAGATACGCAGTATTTT. Its protein is CASSPPRLGSTDTQYF. The chain uses TRBV18 and TRBJ2-3; the D gene is possibly TRBD2 (6 bases). This CDR3 has 16 residues. V gave up 0 bases and J gave up 0 bases, with 10 bases separating them. CDR1 and CDR2 (germline): KGHSH, LQKENI.

The V gene is TRBV5-1, the J gene TRBJ2-7, with unresolved D. The V gene lost 0 bases and the J gene lost 4 bases, with 14 bases spanning the gap. Germline V gene data show CDR1 as SGHRS and CDR2 as YFSETQ. The CDR3 runs to 15 residues. The CDR3, as DNA: TGCGCCAGCAGCTTGGATCTTGGAGCCTCTTACGAGCAGTACTTC. As protein: CASSLDLGASYEQYF.

The chain employs TRBV6-1 and TRBJ2-7, with 10 bases matching TRBD1. Germline lookup yields CDR1 MNHNS and CDR2 SASEGT. V shed 5 bases, J shed 3 bases, and the junction held 4 bases outside the gene matches. The CDR3 consists of 14 residues. CDR3 nucleotide sequence: TGTGCCAGCAGTATAGGGACAGGGGTCTACGAGCAGTACTTC. The encoded protein is CASSIGTGVYEQYF.

The chain recombines TRBV15 with TRBJ1-2; TRBD1 agrees at 9 bases. Germline V gene data show CDR1 as LNHNV and CDR2 as YYDKDF (reference sequence). The J segment lost 5 bases and the V segment lost 3 bases, leaving 13 bases of the junction unmatched. The CDR3 has 17 residues. CDR3 region: CATSRGFGTGIPYGYTF. DNA for the CDR3: TGTGCCACCAGCAGGGGATTCGGGACAGGGATACCGTATGGCTACACCTTC.

V and J are TRBV28 and TRBJ1-1, with unresolved D. V was trimmed by 4 bases and J by 0 bases, leaving 6 bases between them. Germline V CDR1 and CDR2: MDHEN, SYDVKM. The CDR3 contains 13 residues. The CDR3 DNA is TGTGCCAGCAGTTCTGTTATGAACACTGAAGCTTTCTTT. This sequence encodes CASSSVMNTEAFF.

V and J are TRBV11-1 and TRBJ2-1; 11 positions match TRBD2. Germline CDR1 and CDR2: SGHAT and FQDESV (reference sequence). Trimming took 5 bases from V and 4 from J; bases not matched to a gene: 4. The CDR3 runs to 15 residues. Here the CDR3 DNA reads TGTGCCAGCAGCCCGACTAGCGGGGCTTACAATGAGCAGTTCTTC. It yields the protein CASSPTSGAYNEQFF.

The chain recombines TRBV14 with TRBJ2-5; D not certain. Matching the DNA end better, TRBJ2-7 makes the J call doubtful. This CDR3 is 13 amino acids long. The germline V gene has CDR1 SGHDN and CDR2 FVKESK. CDR3 in amino acids: CASSQSSSYEQYF. CDR3 in DNA: TGTGCCAGCAGCCAAAGTTCATCCTACGAGCAGTACTTC.

The CDR3 sequence is CASSFPTDYLTDTQYF. As DNA, the CDR3 is TGTGCCAGCAGCTTTCCCACGGACTACCTCACAGATACGCAGTATTTT. This chain connects TRBV11-2 to TRBJ2-3; D is possibly TRBD2 (6 bases). Germline CDR1 and CDR2: SGHAT and FQNNGV. CDR3 length: 16 residues. Trimming stripped 3 bases from V and 2 bases from J, with 15 bases between.

The V call is TRBV6-1, the J call TRBJ1-2; 8 bases line up with TRBD1. CDR1 and CDR2 from the germline V gene are MNHNS and SASEGT. V shed 0 bases and J 8 bases; nucleotides not matched to a gene: 8. There are 15 residues in the CDR3. This CDR3 is CASSEALGRGHGYTF. The CDR3 DNA reads TGTGCCAGCAGTGAAGCGCTGGGCAGGGGGCACGGCTACACCTTC.

The chain uses TRBV19 and TRBJ2-1; 15 positions match TRBD2. V gave up 4 bases and J gave up 3 bases; unmatched junction bases: 10. The germline CDR1 and CDR2 sequences are LNHDA and SQIVND (reference sequence). The CDR3 covers 19 residues. In DNA form, the CDR3 reads TGTGCCAGTAGTACGGCGGGACTAGCGGGAGGTCCCATCTACAATGAGCAGTTCTTC. It encodes CASSTAGLAGGPIYNEQFF.

The chain joins TRBV7-9 to TRBJ1-1; possibly TRBD1 for D (6 bases). Trimming pared 4 bases from V and 3 bases from J, leaving 18 bases between. Germline CDR1 is SEHNR and CDR2 is FQNEAQ (reference sequence). This CDR3 contains 16 residues. CDR3 loop: CASSYSGGLGDTEAFF. The CDR3 DNA reads TGTGCCAGCAGCTATTCGGGGGGCCTGGGGGACACTGAAGCTTTCTTT.

The chain employs TRBV28 and TRBJ2-5; perhaps TRBD1 as D (5 bases). V shed 2 bases and J shed 1 base, with 11 bases lying between them. This CDR3 comprises 15 residues. Per the germline V gene, CDR1 is MDHEN and CDR2 is SYDVKM. The CDR3 protein is CASSLDQGSQETQYF. The DNA of the CDR3 is TGTGCCAGCAGTTTAGATCAGGGAAGCCAAGAGACCCAGTACTTC.

The chain combines TRBV6-5 with TRBJ2-1; D gene uncertain. Germline loops: CDR1 MNHEY, CDR2 SVGAGI. The V end lost 0 bases, the J end lost 8 bases, and 11 bases lay between the germline ends. There are 14 residues in the CDR3. CDR3 sequence (DNA): TGTGCCAGCAGTTACTCGATGACAATTGATGAGCAGTTCTTC. Translated: CASSYSMTIDEQFF.

In this sample, this clone turned up a few times. The chain uses TRBV6-6 and TRBJ2-4; tentative D call: TRBD1 (6 bases). CDR1 is MNHNY and CDR2 is SVGAGI in the germline V gene (reference sequence). The CDR3 runs 14 residues. V was clipped by 0 bases and J by 9 bases, with 12 bases between them. This chain's CDR3 is CASSYSIQGSIQYF. The CDR3, as DNA: TGTGCCAGCAGTTACTCGATACAGGGTTCCATTCAGTACTTC.

The chain employs TRBV5-4 and TRBJ1-1; 7 bases map to TRBD1. The V and J ends lost 4 bases and 7 bases, in that order; junction bases with no gene match: 10. CDR3 length equals 14 residues. Germline loops: CDR1 SGHNT, CDR2 YYREEE (reference sequence). CDR3 bases: TGTGCCAGCAGCCGCCGCGAGGCAGGGGGTGAAGCTTTCTTT. It is translated as CASSRREAGGEAFF.

The gene calls are TRBV7-8 and TRBJ1-4; tentative D call: TRBD1 (5 bases). Deletions cut 2 bases from V and 4 bases from J, with 11 bases between. The CDR3 totals 15 residues. Germline values: CDR1 SGHVS, CDR2 FQNEAQ. The CDR3 here is CASSLQGWLNEKLFF. The CDR3 DNA follows: TGTGCCAGCAGCTTACAGGGATGGCTTAATGAAAAACTGTTTTTT.

The gene calls are TRBV6-5 and TRBJ2-1; 8 bases align to TRBD1. The CDR3 has 15 amino acids. From germline, CDR1 is MNHEY and CDR2 SVGAGI. The trim removed 0 bases at V and 10 bases at J, leaving 8 bases unmatched. CDR3 sequence (DNA): TGTGCCAGCAGTTACTCGGCAGGGGGCTTCCAGGAGCAGTTCTTC. It yields the protein CASSYSAGGFQEQFF.

This chain links TRBV9 with TRBJ2-5; 10 bases are shared with TRBD1. The CDR3 has 14 amino acids. CDR1 and CDR2 (germline): SGDLS, YYNGEE. V gave up 6 bases and J gave up 4 bases; unmatched junction bases: 6. Written as DNA, the CDR3 is TGTGCCAGCACCCCCCGGGACAGGGGAGAGACCCAGTACTTC. Translated, it gives CASTPRDRGETQYF.

This clone showed up many times. The chain uses TRBV2 and TRBJ2-7, with D tentatively TRBD1 (6 bases). V was pared by 7 bases and J by 7 bases, with 20 bases between. Germline lookup yields CDR1 SNHLY and CDR2 FYNNEI. CDR3 length equals 14 residues. CDR3 DNA: TGTGCCAGCACATTCTGGGGGCGGGTTGGGGAGCAGTACTTC. It is translated as CASTFWGRVGEQYF.

This clone has just a few counts. This chain joins TRBV6-1 and TRBJ1-2; 11 bases agree with TRBD1. The CDR3 runs to 14 residues. The germline V gene encodes CDR1 MNHNS and CDR2 SASEGT. V trimming: 7 bases; J trimming: 4 bases; junction bases outside the gene matches: 5. CDR3 in amino acids: CASMRDRGVYGYTF. The CDR3 DNA reads TGTGCCAGCATGAGGGACAGGGGGGTCTATGGCTACACCTTC.

The chain combines TRBV6-5 with TRBJ1-1, with D unresolved. CDR1 is MNHEY and CDR2 is SVGAGI in the germline V gene. The CDR3 length is 14 residues. The germline V and J ends were trimmed by 2 bases and 0 bases, with 7 bases remaining between them. CDR3 in DNA: TGTGCCAGCAGTTACCACCCTATGAACACTGAAGCTTTCTTT. Translation gives CASSYHPMNTEAFF.

This chain links TRBV7-7 with TRBJ2-1, with TRBD2 identical over 9 bases. The V segment lost 1 base and the J segment 8 bases; nucleotides outside the gene matches: 6. This CDR3 has 15 residues. Germline V gene data show CDR1 as SSHAT and CDR2 as FNYEAQ (reference sequence). The CDR3 DNA reads TGTGCCAGCAGCTTAGGCGGGGGGGCCGGTTATGAGCAGTTCTTC. Its protein is CASSLGGGAGYEQFF.

The gene calls are TRBV7-6 and TRBJ2-2, with 8 bases matching TRBD1. This CDR3 has 15 residues. Looked up from germline, CDR1 is SGHVS and CDR2 is FNYEAQ. V lost 4 bases, J lost 0 bases, and 1 base stayed unmatched. The CDR3 here is CASSSQGANTGELFF. The CDR3 DNA follows: TGTGCCAGCAGCTCACAGGGGGCGAACACCGGGGAGCTGTTTTTT.

The chain couples TRBV7-9 to TRBJ2-1; TRBD2 aligns across 11 bases. CDR1 and CDR2 from the germline V gene are SEHNR and FQNEAQ (reference sequence). V shed 3 bases, J shed 12 bases, and the junction held 16 bases outside the gene matches. The CDR3 runs 17 residues. The CDR3 loop is CASSFSGGAYSVSAQFF. Here the CDR3 DNA reads TGTGCCAGCAGCTTTAGCGGGGGGGCCTATTCGGTATCAGCGCAGTTCTTC. Supplemented by reference TRBV7-9 and TRBJ2-1, the full variable domain reads DTGVSQNPRHKITKRGQNVTFRCDPISEHNRLYWYRQTLGQGPEFLTYFQNEAQLEKSRLLSDRFSAERPKGSFSTLEIQRTEQGDSAMYLCASSFSGGAYSVSAQFFGPGTRLTVL.